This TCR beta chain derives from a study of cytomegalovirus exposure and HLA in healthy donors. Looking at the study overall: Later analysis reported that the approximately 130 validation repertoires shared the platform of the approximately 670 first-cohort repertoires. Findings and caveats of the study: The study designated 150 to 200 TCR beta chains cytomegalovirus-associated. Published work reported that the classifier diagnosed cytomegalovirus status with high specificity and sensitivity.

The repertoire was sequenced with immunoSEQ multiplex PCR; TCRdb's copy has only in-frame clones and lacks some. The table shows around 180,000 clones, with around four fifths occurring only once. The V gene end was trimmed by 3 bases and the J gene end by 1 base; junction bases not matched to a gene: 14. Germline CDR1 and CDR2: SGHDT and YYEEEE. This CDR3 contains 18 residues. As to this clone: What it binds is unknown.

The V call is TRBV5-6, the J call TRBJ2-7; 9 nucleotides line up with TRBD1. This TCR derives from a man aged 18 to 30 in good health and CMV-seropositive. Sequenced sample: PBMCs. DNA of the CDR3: TGTGCCAGCAGCTCAACGTTCGCCGGGACAGGGTTATCCTACGAGCAGTACTTC. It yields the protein CASSSTFAGTGLSYEQYF.